Below, one T cell receptor (beta chain) is given with its context. Germline-derived CDR1 and CDR2 are SGHDT and YYEEEE. This CDR3 has 14 residues. V lost 5 bases to trimming and J lost 2 bases, with 14 bases between them. This sample is drawn from a study of blood T cell repertoires in COVID-19. Across the study: The cDNA or gDNA used as material had been derived from T cells, B-cell-depleted T cells, or PBMCs.

Here immunoSEQ multiplex PCR was the method, and the copy in TCRdb shows in-frame clones only, minus some. The sample lists 150,000 to 200,000 clones, approximately 82% occurring once. V is TRBV5-6 and J is TRBJ2-7; maybe TRBD1 (6 bases). The sequenced sample consisted of peripheral blood. This receptor was taken from a woman aged 80 or over with acute or convalescent COVID-19. The CDR3 is CASSPMDSPYEQYF. The DNA for the CDR3 is TGTGCCAGCAGTCCGATGGACAGTCCCTACGAGCAGTACTTC. The whole variable domain, filled in from reference TRBV5-6 and TRBJ2-7, reads DAGVTQSPTHLIKTRGQQVTLRCSPKSGHDTVSWYQQALGQGPQFIFQYYEEEERQRGNFPDRFSGHQFPNYSSELNVNALLLGDSALYLCASSPMDSPYEQYFGPGTRLTVT.